One TCR beta chain is described in this entry. Its antigen is not identified. These data come from a study of shared clonotypes between healthy human individuals. Findings and caveats of the study: Sampling covered nothing but blood. Tissue TCR repertoires likely differ from those found in blood.

Unsorted PBMC DNA was run through sequencing on ten immunoSEQ deep assay plates. Original processing notes: ImmunoSEQ junction-only sequences lacked quality scores, so their filtering differed. Libraries were prepared by immunoSEQ multiplex PCR; TCRdb keeps only in-frame clonotypes and omits some of them. V and J calls and clone size follow that table, whereas D and trimming were derived from the DNA. The sample carries about half a million clones, 70% to 80% recorded once. Healthy HIV-negative adults with no recent acute infections or vaccinations were recruited as donors. Sequenced: PBMCs. This TCR came from a middle-aged woman in good health. Some clones in this sample may be carry-over from other donors' samples.

The CDR3 loop reads CASSYSISMEDNEQFF. The CDR3, as DNA: TGTGCCAGCAGTTACTCTATTAGTATGGAGGACAATGAGCAGTTCTTC. The rearrangement joins TRBV6-6 to TRBJ2-1; the D gene is possibly TRBD2 (5 bases). Germline V lookup: CDR1 MNHNY, CDR2 SVGAGI (reference sequence). The CDR3 sequence is 16 residues long. Trimming cost V 0 bases and J 5 bases, with 14 bases left between them.